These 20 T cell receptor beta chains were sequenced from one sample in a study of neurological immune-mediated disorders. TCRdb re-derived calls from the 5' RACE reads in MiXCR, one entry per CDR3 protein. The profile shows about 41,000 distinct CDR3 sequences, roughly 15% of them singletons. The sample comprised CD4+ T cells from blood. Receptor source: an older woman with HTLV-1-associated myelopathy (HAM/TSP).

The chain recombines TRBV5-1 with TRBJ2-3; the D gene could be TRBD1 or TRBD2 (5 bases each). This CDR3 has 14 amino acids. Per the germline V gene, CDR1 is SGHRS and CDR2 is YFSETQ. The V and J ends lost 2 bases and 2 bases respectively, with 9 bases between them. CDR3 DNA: TGCGCCAGCAGCTTCGGGGCCATCACAGATACGCAGTATTTT. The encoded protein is CASSFGAITDTQYF.

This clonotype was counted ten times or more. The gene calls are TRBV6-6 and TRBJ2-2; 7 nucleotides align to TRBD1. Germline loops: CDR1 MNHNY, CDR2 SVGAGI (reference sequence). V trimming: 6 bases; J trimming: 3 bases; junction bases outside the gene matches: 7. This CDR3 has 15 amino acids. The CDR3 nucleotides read TGTGCCAGCAGACGAACAGGGGCGGACACCGGGGAGCTGTTTTTT. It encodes CASRRTGADTGELFF.

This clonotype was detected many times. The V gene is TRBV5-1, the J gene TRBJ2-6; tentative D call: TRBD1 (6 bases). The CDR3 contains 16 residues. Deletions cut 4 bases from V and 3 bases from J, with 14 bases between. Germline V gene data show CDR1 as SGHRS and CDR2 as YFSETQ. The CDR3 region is CASSVQGVYGANVLTF. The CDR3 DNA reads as TGCGCCAGCAGCGTACAGGGAGTGTATGGGGCCAACGTCCTGACTTTC.

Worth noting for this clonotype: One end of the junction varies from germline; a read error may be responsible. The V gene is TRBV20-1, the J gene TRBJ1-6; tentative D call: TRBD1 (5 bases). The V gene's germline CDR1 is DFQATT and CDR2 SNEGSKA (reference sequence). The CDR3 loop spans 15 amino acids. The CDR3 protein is CSASRRGVDNSPLHF. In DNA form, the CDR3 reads TGCAGTGCTAGCAGAAGGGGCGTCGATAATTCACCCCTACACTTT.

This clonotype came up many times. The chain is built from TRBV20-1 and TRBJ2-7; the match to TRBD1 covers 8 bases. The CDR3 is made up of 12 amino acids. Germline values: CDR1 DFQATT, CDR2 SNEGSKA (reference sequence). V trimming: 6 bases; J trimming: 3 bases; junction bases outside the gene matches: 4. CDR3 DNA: TGCAGTGCACCCACAGGGGGCTACGAGCAGTACTTC. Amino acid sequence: CSAPTGGYEQYF.

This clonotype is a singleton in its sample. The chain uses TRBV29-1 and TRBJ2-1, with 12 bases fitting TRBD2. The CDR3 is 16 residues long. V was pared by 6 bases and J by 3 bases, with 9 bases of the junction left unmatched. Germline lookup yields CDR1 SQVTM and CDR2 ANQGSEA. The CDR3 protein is CSVPPRLAGVYNEQFF. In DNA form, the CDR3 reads TGCAGCGTGCCCCCCCGACTAGCGGGGGTCTACAATGAGCAGTTCTTC.

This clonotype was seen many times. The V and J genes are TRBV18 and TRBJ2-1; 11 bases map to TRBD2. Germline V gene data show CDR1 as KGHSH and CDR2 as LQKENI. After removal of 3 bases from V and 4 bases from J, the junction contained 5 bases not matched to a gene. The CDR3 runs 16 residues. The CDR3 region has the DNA TGTGCCAGCTCACCTTCCCTAGCGGGGGGTTACAATGAGCAGTTCTTC. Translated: CASSPSLAGGYNEQFF.

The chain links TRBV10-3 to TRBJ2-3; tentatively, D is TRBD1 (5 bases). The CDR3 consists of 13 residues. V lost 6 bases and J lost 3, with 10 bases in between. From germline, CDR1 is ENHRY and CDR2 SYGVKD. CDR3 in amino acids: CAIRQDRTDTQYF. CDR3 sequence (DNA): TGTGCCATCAGACAAGACAGAACAGATACGCAGTATTTT.

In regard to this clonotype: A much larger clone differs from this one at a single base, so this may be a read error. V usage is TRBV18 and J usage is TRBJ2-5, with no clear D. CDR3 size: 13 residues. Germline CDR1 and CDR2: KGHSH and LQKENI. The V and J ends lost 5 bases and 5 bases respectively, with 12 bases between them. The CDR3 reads CASSTDGRETQYF. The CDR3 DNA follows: TGTGCCAGCTCAACCGACGGGCGGGAGACCCAGTACTTC. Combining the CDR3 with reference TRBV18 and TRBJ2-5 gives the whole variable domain NAGVMQNPRHLVRRRGQEARLRCSPMKGHSHVYWYRQLPEEGLKFMVYLQKENIIDESGMPKERFSAEFPKEGPSILRIQQVVRGDSAAYFCASSTDGRETQYFGPGTRLLVL.

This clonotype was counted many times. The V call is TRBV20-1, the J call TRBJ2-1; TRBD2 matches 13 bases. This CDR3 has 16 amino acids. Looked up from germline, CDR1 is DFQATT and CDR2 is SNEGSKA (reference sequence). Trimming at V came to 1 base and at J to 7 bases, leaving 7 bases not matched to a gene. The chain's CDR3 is CSARAGLAGPSNEQFF. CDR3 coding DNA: TGCAGTGCTAGAGCGGGACTAGCGGGACCGTCGAATGAGCAGTTCTTC.

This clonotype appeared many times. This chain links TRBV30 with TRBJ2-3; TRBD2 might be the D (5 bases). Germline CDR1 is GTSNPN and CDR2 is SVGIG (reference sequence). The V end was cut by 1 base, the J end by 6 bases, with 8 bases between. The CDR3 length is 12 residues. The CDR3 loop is CAWSGGLDTQYF. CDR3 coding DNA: TGTGCCTGGAGTGGAGGGCTGGATACGCAGTATTTT.

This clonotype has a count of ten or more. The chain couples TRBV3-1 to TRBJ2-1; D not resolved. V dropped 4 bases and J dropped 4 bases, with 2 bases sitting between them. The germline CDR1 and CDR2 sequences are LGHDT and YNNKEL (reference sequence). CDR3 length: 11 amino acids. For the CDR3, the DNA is TGTGCCAGCAGCCTATACAATGAGCAGTTCTTC. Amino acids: CASSLYNEQFF.

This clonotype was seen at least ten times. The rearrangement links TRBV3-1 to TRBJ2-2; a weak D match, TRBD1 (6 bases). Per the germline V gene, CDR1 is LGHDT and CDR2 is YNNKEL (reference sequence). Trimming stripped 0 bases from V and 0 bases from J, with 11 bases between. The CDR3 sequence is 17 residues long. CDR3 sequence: CASSQEGTTSNTGELFF. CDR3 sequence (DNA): TGTGCCAGCAGCCAAGAAGGGACAACCTCGAACACCGGGGAGCTGTTTTTT.

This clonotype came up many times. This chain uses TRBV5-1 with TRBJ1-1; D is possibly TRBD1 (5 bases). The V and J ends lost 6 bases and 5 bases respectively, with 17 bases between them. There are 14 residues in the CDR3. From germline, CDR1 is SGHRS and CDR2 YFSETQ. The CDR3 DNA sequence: TGCGCCAGCACGCCTCAGGGAGAGGTGACTGAAGCTTTCTTT. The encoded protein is CASTPQGEVTEAFF.

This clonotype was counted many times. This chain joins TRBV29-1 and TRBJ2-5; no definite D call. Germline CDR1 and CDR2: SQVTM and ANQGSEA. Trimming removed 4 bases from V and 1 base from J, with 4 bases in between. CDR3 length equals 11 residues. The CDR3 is CSVGVQETQYF. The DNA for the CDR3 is TGCAGCGTTGGGGTCCAAGAGACCCAGTACTTC.

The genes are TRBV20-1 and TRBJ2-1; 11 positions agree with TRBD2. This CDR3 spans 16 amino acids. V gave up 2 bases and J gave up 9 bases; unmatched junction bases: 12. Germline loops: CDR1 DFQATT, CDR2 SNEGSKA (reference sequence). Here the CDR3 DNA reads TGCAGTGCTAGAAAGTATGGGGTAGCGGGGGGGCCTGAGCAGTTCTTC. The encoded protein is CSARKYGVAGGPEQFF.

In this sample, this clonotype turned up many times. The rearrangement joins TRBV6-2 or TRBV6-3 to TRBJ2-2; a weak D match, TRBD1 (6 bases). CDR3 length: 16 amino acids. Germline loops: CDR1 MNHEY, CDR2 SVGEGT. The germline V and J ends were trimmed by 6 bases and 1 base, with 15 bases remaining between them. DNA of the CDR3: TGTGCCAGCAGCTGGGACAACCTTTTGAACACCGGGGAGCTGTTTTTT. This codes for CASSWDNLLNTGELFF.

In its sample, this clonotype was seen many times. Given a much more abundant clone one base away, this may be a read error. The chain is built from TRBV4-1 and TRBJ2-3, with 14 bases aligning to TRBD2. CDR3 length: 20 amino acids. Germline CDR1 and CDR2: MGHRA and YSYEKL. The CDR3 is CANSQDPPQTSGGATDTQYF. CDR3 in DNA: TGCGCCAACAGCCAAGATCCCCCCCAGACTAGCGGGGGGGCTACAGATACGCAGTATTTT.

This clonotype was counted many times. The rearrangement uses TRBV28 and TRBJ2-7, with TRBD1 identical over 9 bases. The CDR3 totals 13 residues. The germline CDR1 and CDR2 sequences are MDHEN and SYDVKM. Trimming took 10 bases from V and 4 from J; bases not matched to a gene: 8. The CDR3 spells CAILDRGNYEQYF. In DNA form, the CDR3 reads TGTGCCATCCTTGACAGGGGGAATTACGAGCAGTACTTC. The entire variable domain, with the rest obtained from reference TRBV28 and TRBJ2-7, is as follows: DVKVTQSSRYLVKRTGEKVFLECVQDMDHENMFWYRQDPGLGLRLIYFSYDVKMKEKGDIPEGYSVSREKKERFSLILESASTNQTSMYLCAILDRGNYEQYFGPGTRLTVT.

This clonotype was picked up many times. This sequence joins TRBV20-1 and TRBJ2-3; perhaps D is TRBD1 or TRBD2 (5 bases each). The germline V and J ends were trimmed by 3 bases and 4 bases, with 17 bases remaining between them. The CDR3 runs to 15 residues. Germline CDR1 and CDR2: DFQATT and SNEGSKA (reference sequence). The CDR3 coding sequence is TGCAGTGCTAGGAGACCGGGACGCCAGGCAGATACGCAGTATTTT. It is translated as CSARRPGRQADTQYF.